Sequencing of this TCR beta chain was carried out in a study of T cell responses to AZD1222 COVID-19 vaccine. Study-level findings and limits: Vaccination with two AZD1222 doses was followed by a rise in Spike-specific TCR breadth and depth. Samples come after the peak T cell response, not at day 14.

Measured with immunoSEQ multiplex PCR; TCRdb has only the in-frame clones, and not every one. Among 66,000 or so clones listed, roughly nine tenths were seen once. In the case of this clone: Its antigen is not identified.

The material was peripheral blood, obtained on day 0 of AZD1222 vaccination. This receptor was taken from an adult in good health.

CDR3 nucleotide sequence: TGTGCCAGCAGAAGACAGGGTTCAGGGGATCAGCCCCAGCATTTT. Translation gives CASRRQGSGDQPQHF. This chain uses TRBV6-5 with TRBJ1-5, with 7 positions matching TRBD1. Germline V CDR1 and CDR2: MNHEY, SVGAGI. The CDR3 consists of 15 residues. Unmatched junction bases numbered 10, after V lost 6 bases and J lost 5 bases.